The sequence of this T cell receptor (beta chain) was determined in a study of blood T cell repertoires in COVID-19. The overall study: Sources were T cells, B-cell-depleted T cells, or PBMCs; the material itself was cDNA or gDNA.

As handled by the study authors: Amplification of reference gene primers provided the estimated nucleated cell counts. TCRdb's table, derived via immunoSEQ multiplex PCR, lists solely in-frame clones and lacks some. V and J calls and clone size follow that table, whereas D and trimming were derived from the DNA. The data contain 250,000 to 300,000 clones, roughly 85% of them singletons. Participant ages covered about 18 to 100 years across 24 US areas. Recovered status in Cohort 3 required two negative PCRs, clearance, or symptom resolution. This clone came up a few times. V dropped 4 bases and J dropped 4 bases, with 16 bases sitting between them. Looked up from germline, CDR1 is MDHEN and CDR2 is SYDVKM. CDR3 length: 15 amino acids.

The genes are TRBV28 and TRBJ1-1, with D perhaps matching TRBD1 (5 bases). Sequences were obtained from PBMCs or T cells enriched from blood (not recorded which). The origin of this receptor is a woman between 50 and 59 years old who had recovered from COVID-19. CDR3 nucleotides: TGTGCCAGCAGTTACATACGACAGATTGGCACTGAAGCTTTCTTT. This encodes CASSYIRQIGTEAFF.